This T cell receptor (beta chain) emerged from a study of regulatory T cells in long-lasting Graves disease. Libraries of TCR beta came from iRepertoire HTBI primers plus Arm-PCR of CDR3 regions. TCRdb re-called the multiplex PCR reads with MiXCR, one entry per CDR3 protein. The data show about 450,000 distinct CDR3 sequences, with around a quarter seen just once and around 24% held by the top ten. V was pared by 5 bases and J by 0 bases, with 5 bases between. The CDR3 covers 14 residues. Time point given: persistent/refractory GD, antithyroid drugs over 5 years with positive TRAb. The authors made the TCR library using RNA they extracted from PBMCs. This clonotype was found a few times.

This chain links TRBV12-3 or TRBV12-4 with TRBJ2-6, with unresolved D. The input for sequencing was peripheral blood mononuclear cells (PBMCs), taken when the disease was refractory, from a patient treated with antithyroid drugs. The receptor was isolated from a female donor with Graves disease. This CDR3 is CASSAISGANVLTF. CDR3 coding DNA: TGTGCCAGCAGTGCCATCTCTGGGGCCAACGTCCTGACTTTC.